These T cell receptor beta chains were read from a single sample in a study of technical replicates of blood from a few donors. Sequenced by immunoSEQ multiplex PCR; TCRdb stores in-frame clones only, minus some. The sample lists approximately 81,000 clones; around 95% were seen once. Sequenced: T cells isolated from PBMCs. The receptors originated from a human donor in good health. Each CDR3 is given with its conserved first and last residue. D genes are given only for firm matches. Clone size is stated in some rows and not others, as once, few, many or a class when expanded.

>TRBD2|.|TRBV25-1|TRBJ2-1|14
TGTGCCAGCACAAGCGGGGTCTCCTACAATGAGCAGTTCTTC
CASTSGVSYNEQFF
>TRBD1|once|TRBV10-1|TRBJ2-7|13
TGCGCCAGCAGCCGGGACAGTTCCTACGAGCAGTACTTC
CASSRDSSYEQYF
>.|.|TRBV7-9|TRBJ1-2|17
TGTGCCAGCAGCTTAAGGGGCGGGACCGTGAAAGACTATGGCTACACCTTC
CASSLRGGTVKDYGYTF
>.|.|TRBV28|TRBJ2-5|13
TGTGCCAGCACCTCTACTAGTGTAGAGACCCAGTACTTC
CASTSTSVETQYF
>TRBD1|.|TRBV27|TRBJ1-2|15
TGTGCCAGCAGTTTAGGTAGCGGGACAGGGAATGGCTACACCTTC
CASSLGSGTGNGYTF
>TRBD2|.|TRBV4-3|TRBJ2-2|20
TGCGCCAGCAGCCTACAGCTACGTAGCGGGAGGGGGCTTAACACCGGGGAGCTGTTTTTT
CASSLQLRSGRGLNTGELFF
>.|.|TRBV6-1|TRBJ1-5|16
TGTGCCAGCAGTGAACTAGTGGGTTTTAGCAATCAGCCCCAGCATTTT
CASSELVGFSNQPQHF
>TRBD2|.|TRBV6-5|TRBJ2-1|13
TGTGCCAGCAAGGGACTAGCGGTTGGTGAGCAGTTCTTC
CASKGLAVGEQFF
>.|.|TRBV9|TRBJ2-1|11
TGTGCCAGCGGCCTTGAAAATGAGCAGTTCTTC
CASGLENEQFF
>TRBD1|.|TRBV11-2|TRBJ1-1|15
TGTGCCAGCAGATCCGGGACAGGGGCCTTGGGGGAAGCTTTCTTT
CASRSGTGALGEAFF
>TRBD2|.|TRBV5-1|TRBJ2-5|15
TGCGCCAGCAGCCCAAAACTAGCGCAACAAGAGACCCAGTACTTC
CASSPKLAQQETQYF
>TRBD2|.|TRBV2|TRBJ2-1|15
TGTGCCAGCAGTGAAATAGCGGGATCCTACAATGAGCAGTTCTTC
CASSEIAGSYNEQFF
>TRBD1|.|TRBV9|TRBJ1-5|14
TGTGCCAGCAGCCCTGGGACAGTCAATCAGCCCCAGCATTTT
CASSPGTVNQPQHF
>.|.|TRBV7-8|TRBJ1-1|12
TGTGCCAGCAGTATGCGAAACACTGAAGCTTTCTTT
CASSMRNTEAFF
>TRBD1|.|TRBV7-9|TRBJ2-3|15
TGTGCCAGCAGCTTAACACAGGGGGCCTCAGATACGCAGTATTTT
CASSLTQGASDTQYF
>.|.|TRBV19|TRBJ1-1|14
TGTGCCAGTAGTATCCAGGGTCAAAACACTGAAGCTTTCTTT
CASSIQGQNTEAFF